This record looks at one T cell receptor beta chain sequence and its context. Its antigen remains unidentified. This related bone marrow graft donor gave peripheral blood on the day of marrow donation. The entry originates in a study of T cells after posttransplantation cyclophosphamide. Study observations and caveats: Recipient CMV seropositivity and CMV reactivation strongly tracked TRB clonality. Tissue-infiltrating T cells from skin or gut overlapped little with blood T cells. Donor CD8+ memory clones often dominated recipient blood repertoires at later times.

The repertoire was sequenced with immunoSEQ multiplex PCR; TCRdb's copy has only in-frame clones and lacks some. The sample lists tens of thousands of clones; approximately 73% were seen once. The specimen was memory CD4+ T cells sorted from PBMCs. The clonotype originates from a woman in her fifties or sixties in good health, CMV-negative, and a related stem cell transplant donor.

The chain's CDR3 is CASSSVETGSSYEQYF. In DNA, the CDR3 is TGTGCCAGCAGCTCCGTAGAGACAGGGTCTTCCTACGAGCAGTACTTC. This sequence joins TRBV7-9 and TRBJ2-7; 7 nucleotides line up with TRBD1. The CDR3 covers 16 residues. Germline assignment: CDR1 SEHNR and CDR2 FQNEAQ (reference sequence). The V gene end was trimmed by 4 bases and the J gene end by 1 base; junction bases not matched to a gene: 10.